This T cell receptor beta chain appears in the sequencing data of a study of T cell responses to AZD1222 COVID-19 vaccine. Worth noting for this clone: Its specificity is unknown.

CDR1 is MDHEN and CDR2 is SYDVKM in the germline V gene. After removal of 5 bases from V and 8 bases from J, the junction contained 13 bases not matched to a gene. This CDR3 is built from 15 residues. TCRdb's copy holds only in-frame clones and misses some; the assay was immunoSEQ multiplex PCR. Here the sample spans more than 85,000 clones, 90% to 95% being singletons. Broader study findings: A mostly white British donor set with more females was recruited, and clonal diversity was possibly underestimated. AZD1222 recipients seropositive at baseline numbered only 5 or 6.

The sequences come from peripheral blood, collected on day 0 of AZD1222 vaccination. V and J are TRBV28 and TRBJ1-2, with 8 positions matching TRBD1. This clonotype was sampled from an adult in good health. The CDR3 here is CASSPGTGTLAGYTF. CDR3 coding DNA: TGTGCCAGCAGTCCCGGGACAGGCACTCTGGCGGGCTACACCTTC.